Each of the 16 T cell receptor beta chains below was sequenced from the same sample in a study of blood T cell repertoires in COVID-19. TCRdb's table, derived via immunoSEQ multiplex PCR, lists solely in-frame clones and lacks some. The table records about 90,000 clones, roughly 88% of them present only once. Sequencing was carried out using peripheral blood. The receptors stem from a man in his fifties or sixties with acute or convalescent COVID-19.

This clone was found a few times. The chain has TRBV28 and TRBJ1-1; D is unclear. The V end was cut by 7 bases, the J end by 3 bases, with 15 bases between. The CDR3 sequence is 14 residues long. The germline V gene encodes CDR1 MDHEN and CDR2 SYDVKM. The CDR3 DNA is TGTGCCAGCATTGGAGGGTTCTGGGACACTGAAGCTTTCTTT. Amino acid sequence: CASIGGFWDTEAFF.

The V gene is TRBV3-1 (or the pseudogene TRBV3-2), the J gene TRBJ2-1, with 8 bases aligning to TRBD2. Germline values: CDR1 LGHDT, CDR2 YNNKEL (reference sequence). V dropped 3 bases and J dropped 1; count of bases not matched to a gene: 11. The CDR3 loop spans 18 amino acids. The CDR3 nucleotides are TGTGCCAGCAGCCAGGGGACTAGTCGGGAGAGGTCCTACAATGAGCAGTTCTTC. It specifies CASSQGTSRERSYNEQFF.

This chain joins TRBV24-1 and TRBJ1-5; 7 nucleotides align to TRBD1. The germline gives CDR1 KGHDR, CDR2 SFDVKD. The CDR3 loop spans 13 amino acids. V lost 7 bases, J lost 5 bases, and 4 bases stayed unmatched. In DNA, the CDR3 is TGTGCCACCAGGGACAGGATTGATCAGCCCCAGCATTTT. This encodes CATRDRIDQPQHF.

V is TRBV3-1 (or the pseudogene TRBV3-2) and J is TRBJ1-2; no firm D call. Germline CDR1 LGHDT, CDR2 YNNKEL (reference sequence). V was clipped by 1 base and J by 8 bases, with 8 bases between them. This CDR3 has 12 amino acids. CDR3 bases: TGTGCCAGCAGCCAAGGGCCGGGAGGCTACACCTTC. It codes for CASSQGPGGYTF.

The gene calls are TRBV6-5 and TRBJ1-2; D is uncertain. V lost 6 bases and J lost 3, with 14 bases in between. The germline gives CDR1 MNHEY, CDR2 SVGAGI. This CDR3 comprises 14 residues. CDR3 region: CASREGARDYGYTF. In DNA, the CDR3 is TGTGCCAGCAGGGAGGGAGCGCGGGACTATGGCTACACCTTC.

This clone appeared once. The genes are TRBV9 and TRBJ2-7; no clear D. V shed 0 bases and J shed 1 base, with 11 bases lying between them. The length of the CDR3 is 15 residues. From germline, CDR1 is SGDLS and CDR2 YYNGEE. The CDR3 DNA reads TGTGCCAGCAGCGTAGACGCGCTCCGATCCTACGAGCAGTACTTC. Translating gives CASSVDALRSYEQYF.

This chain links TRBV9 with TRBJ2-7; TRBD1 aligns across 12 bases. V lost 3 bases and J lost 2; bases outside the gene matches: 3. The CDR3 spans 15 residues. CDR1 is SGDLS and CDR2 is YYNGEE in the germline V gene. The CDR3: CASSEGQGATYEQYF. In DNA form, the CDR3 reads TGTGCCAGCAGCGAGGGACAGGGGGCGACCTACGAGCAGTACTTC.

The chain couples TRBV30 to TRBJ2-5; 9 nucleotides line up with TRBD1. This CDR3 region has 12 residues. Germline loops: CDR1 GTSNPN, CDR2 SVGIG (reference sequence). The V segment lost 5 bases and the J segment 3 bases; nucleotides outside the gene matches: 1. CDR3 sequence (DNA): TGTGCCTGGCGACAGGGGGAAGAGACCCAGTACTTC. Its translation is CAWRQGEETQYF.

V gene TRBV19 combines with J gene TRBJ2-3; D is possibly TRBD2 (5 bases). Looked up from germline, CDR1 is LNHDA and CDR2 is SQIVND (reference sequence). This CDR3 is 14 amino acids long. Trimming removed 0 bases at V and 1 base at J, with 5 bases between. The CDR3 sequence is CASSIERGTDTQYF. The CDR3 DNA is TGTGCCAGTAGTATAGAGAGGGGCACAGATACGCAGTATTTT.

The chain employs TRBV5-1 and TRBJ1-2, with 8 bases aligning to TRBD1. Germline trimming cut 4 bases from V and 8 bases from J; bases unmatched to any gene: 16. Germline V CDR1 and CDR2: SGHRS, YFSETQ. The CDR3 is 16 residues long. Written as DNA, the CDR3 is TGCGCCAGCAGCGGAGAGACGTACAGGGGGGGAGAAGGCTACACCTTC. As protein: CASSGETYRGGEGYTF.

The chain has TRBV7-9 and TRBJ2-7, with a weak D call TRBD2 (5 bases). The CDR3 is 12 residues long. Per the germline V gene, CDR1 is SEHNR and CDR2 is FQNEAQ (reference sequence). V shed 7 bases and J shed 7 bases, with 14 bases lying between them. The CDR3 sequence is CASTRSGEEQYF. DNA for the CDR3: TGTGCCAGCACCCGAAGTGGGGAGGAGCAGTACTTC.

The genes are TRBV5-8 and TRBJ2-1, with TRBD2 identical over 10 bases. Germline assignment: CDR1 SGHTS and CDR2 YDEGEE. This CDR3 spans 15 amino acids. The ends lost 4 bases at V and 2 bases at J; junction bases unmatched: 3. The CDR3 spells CASSLLAGAYNEQFF. The CDR3, as DNA: TGTGCCAGCAGCCTCCTAGCGGGAGCCTACAATGAGCAGTTCTTC.

The chain uses TRBV11-2 and TRBJ1-5; 9 positions match TRBD1. The CDR3 loop spans 15 amino acids. CDR1 SGHAT and CDR2 FQNNGV come from the germline V gene. J gave up 5 bases and V 5 bases, and 7 bases lay outside the gene matches. CDR3 amino acids: CASSPGDRADQPQHF. As DNA, the CDR3 is TGTGCCAGCAGCCCCGGGGACAGGGCTGATCAGCCCCAGCATTTT.

The chain employs TRBV5-1 and TRBJ1-5; perhaps TRBD1 as D (6 bases). Trimming stripped 1 base from V and 3 bases from J, with 8 bases between. Germline V lookup: CDR1 SGHRS, CDR2 YFSETQ. This CDR3 contains 14 residues. The DNA for the CDR3 is TGCGCCAGCAGCTTGACAGGGCTCAATCAGCCCCAGCATTTT. Translated: CASSLTGLNQPQHF.

The chain combines TRBV5-1 with TRBJ2-2; 9 bases match TRBD2. The germline V gene encodes CDR1 SGHRS and CDR2 YFSETQ. The CDR3 extends over 17 amino acids. Losses at the gene ends were 4 bases for V and 2 bases for J; bases not matched to a gene: 9. The CDR3 bases are TGCGCCAGCAGCCCCGCCCTAGCGGGGACTAACACCGGGGAGCTGTTTTTT. This translates into CASSPALAGTNTGELFF.

J is TRBJ2-7 and V is TRBV19, with a tentative D call TRBD1 (5 bases). With 2 bases removed from V and 7 bases from J, the gap between germline ends came to 12 bases. CDR1 is LNHDA, CDR2 SQIVND, per germline (reference sequence). This CDR3 spans 13 amino acids. The CDR3 protein is CASSIFPGQEQYF. The CDR3 nucleotides read TGTGCCAGTAGTATATTCCCTGGACAAGAGCAGTACTTC. The full variable domain, rest sourced from reference TRBV19 and TRBJ2-7, is DGGITQSPKYLFRKEGQNVTLSCEQNLNHDAMYWYRQDPGQGLRLIYYSQIVNDFQKGDIAEGYSVSREKKESFPLTVTSAQKNPTAFYLCASSIFPGQEQYFGPGTRLTVT.